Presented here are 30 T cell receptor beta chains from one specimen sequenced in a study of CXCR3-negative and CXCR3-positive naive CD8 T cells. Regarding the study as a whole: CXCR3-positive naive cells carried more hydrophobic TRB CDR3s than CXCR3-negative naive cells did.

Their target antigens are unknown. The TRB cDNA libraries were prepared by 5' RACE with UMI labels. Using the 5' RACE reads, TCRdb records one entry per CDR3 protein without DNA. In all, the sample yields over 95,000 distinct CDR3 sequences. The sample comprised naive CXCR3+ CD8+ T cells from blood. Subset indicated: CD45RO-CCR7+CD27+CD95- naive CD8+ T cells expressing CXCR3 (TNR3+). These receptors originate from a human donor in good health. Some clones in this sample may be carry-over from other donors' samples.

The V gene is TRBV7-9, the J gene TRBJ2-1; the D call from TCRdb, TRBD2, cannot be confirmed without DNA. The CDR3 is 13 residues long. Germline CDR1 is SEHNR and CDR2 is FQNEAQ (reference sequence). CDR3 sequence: CASSPPGSPGQFF.

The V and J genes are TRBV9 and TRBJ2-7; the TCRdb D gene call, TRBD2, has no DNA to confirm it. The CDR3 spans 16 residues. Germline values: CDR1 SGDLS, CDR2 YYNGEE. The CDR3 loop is CASSVAGGGGFDEQYF. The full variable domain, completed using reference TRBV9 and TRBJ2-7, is DSGVTQTPKHLITATGQRVTLRCSPRSGDLSVYWYQQSLDQGLQFLIQYYNGEERAKGNILERFSAQQFPDLHSELNLSSLELGDSALYFCASSVAGGGGFDEQYFGPGTRLTVT.

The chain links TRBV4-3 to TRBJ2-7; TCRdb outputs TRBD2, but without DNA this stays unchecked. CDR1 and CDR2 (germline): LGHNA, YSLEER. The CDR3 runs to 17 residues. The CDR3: CASSQARSSGGNYEQYF.

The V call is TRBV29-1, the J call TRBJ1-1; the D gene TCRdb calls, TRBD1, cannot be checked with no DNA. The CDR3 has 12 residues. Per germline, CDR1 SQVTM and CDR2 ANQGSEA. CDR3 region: CSVDQGGTEAFF.

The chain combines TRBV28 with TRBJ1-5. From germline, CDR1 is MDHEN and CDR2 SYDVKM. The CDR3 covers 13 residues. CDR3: CATLTDHNQPQHF.

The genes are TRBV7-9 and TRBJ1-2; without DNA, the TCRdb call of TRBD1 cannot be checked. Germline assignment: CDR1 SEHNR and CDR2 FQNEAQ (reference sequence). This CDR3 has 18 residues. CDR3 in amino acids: CASSSPVTPSTEAYGYTF. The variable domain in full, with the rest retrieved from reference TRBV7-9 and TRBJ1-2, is DTGVSQNPRHKITKRGQNVTFRCDPISEHNRLYWYRQTLGQGPEFLTYFQNEAQLEKSRLLSDRFSAERPKGSFSTLEIQRTEQGDSAMYLCASSSPVTPSTEAYGYTFGSGTRLTVV.

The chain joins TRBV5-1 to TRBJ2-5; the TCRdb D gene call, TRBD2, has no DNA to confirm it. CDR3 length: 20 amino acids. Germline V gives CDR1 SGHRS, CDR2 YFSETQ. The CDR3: CASSLRLLSRAEKGAETQYF. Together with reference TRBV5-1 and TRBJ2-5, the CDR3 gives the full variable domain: KAGVTQTPRYLIKTRGQQVTLSCSPISGHRSVSWYQQTPGQGLQFLFEYFSETQRNKGNFPGRFSGRQFSNSRSEMNVSTLELGDSALYLCASSLRLLSRAEKGAETQYFGPGTRLLVL.

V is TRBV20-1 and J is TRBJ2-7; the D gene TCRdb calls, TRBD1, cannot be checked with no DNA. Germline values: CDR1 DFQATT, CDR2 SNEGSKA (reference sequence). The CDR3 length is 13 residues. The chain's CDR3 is CSARPPQSYEQYF.

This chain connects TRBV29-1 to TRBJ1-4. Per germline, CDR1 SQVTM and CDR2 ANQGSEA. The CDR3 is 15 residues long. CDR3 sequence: CSAIEMSTTNEKLFF.

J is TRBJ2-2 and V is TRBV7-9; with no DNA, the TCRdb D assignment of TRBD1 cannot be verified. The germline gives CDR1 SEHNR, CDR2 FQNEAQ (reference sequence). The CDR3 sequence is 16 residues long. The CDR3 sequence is CASSLKDRGHTGELFF.

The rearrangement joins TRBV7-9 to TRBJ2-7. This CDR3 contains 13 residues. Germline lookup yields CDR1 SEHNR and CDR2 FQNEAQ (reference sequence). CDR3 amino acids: CASSFTAAYEQYF. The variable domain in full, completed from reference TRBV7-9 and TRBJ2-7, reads DTGVSQNPRHKITKRGQNVTFRCDPISEHNRLYWYRQTLGQGPEFLTYFQNEAQLEKSRLLSDRFSAERPKGSFSTLEIQRTEQGDSAMYLCASSFTAAYEQYFGPGTRLTVT.

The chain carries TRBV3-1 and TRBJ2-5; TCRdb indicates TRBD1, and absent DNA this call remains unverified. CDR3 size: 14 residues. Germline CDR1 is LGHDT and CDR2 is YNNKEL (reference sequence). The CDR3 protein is CASSQQTGDETQYF.

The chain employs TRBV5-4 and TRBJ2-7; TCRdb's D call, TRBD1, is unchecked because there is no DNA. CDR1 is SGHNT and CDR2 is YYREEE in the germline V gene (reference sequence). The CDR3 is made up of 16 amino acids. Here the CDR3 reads CASSLGGTGASYEQYF.

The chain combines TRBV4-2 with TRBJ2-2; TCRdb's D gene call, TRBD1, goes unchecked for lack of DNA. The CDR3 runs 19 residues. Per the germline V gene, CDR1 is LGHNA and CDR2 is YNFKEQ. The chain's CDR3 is CASSQVPPTAIANTGELFF.

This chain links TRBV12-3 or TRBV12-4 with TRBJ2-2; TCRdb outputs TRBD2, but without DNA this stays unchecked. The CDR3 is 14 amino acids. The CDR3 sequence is CASSLTRHTGELFF.

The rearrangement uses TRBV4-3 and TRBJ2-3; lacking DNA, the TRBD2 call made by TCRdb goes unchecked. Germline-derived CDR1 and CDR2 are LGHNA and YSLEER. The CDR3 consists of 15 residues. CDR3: CASSHRTSAADTQYF.

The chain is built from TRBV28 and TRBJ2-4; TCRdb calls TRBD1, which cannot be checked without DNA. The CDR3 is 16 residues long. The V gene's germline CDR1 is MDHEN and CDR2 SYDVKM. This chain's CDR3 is CASSFRARWAKNIQYF.

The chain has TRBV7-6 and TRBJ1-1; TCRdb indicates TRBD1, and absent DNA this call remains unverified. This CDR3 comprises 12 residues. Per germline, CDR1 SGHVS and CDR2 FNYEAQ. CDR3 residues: CASSATGTEAFF.

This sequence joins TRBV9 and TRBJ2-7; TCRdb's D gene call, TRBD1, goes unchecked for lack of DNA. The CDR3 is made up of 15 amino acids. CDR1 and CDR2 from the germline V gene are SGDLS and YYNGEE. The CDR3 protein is CASSVSGQGAREQYF.

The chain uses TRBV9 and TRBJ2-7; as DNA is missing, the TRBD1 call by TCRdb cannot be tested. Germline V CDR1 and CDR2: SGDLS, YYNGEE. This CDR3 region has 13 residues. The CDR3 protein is CASSAGDPSEQYF.

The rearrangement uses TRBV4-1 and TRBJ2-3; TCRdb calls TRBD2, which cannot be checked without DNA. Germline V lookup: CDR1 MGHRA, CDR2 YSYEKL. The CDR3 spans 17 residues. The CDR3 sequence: CASSQFLTSGVTDTQYF.

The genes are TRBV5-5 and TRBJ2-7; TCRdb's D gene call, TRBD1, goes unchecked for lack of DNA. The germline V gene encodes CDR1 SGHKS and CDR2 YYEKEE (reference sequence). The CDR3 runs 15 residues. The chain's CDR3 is CASSLIGTGAYEQYF.

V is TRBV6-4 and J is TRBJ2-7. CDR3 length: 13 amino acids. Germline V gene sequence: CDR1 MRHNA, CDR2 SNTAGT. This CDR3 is CASSRQDAYEQYF.

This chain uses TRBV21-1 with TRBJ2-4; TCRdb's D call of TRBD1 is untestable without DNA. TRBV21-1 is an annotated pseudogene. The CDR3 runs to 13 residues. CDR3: CASSRGGGNIQYF.

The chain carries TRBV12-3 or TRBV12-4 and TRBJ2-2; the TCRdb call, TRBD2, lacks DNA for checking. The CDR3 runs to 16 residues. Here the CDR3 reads CASSDGLAGEKGELFF.

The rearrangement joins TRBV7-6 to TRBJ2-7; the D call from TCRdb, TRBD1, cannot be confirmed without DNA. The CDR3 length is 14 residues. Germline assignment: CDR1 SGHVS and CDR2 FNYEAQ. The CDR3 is CASSLTGTAYEQYF.

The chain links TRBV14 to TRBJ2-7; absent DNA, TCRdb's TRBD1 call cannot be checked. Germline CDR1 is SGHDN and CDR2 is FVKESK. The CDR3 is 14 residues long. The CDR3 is CASSQDGDPYEQYF.

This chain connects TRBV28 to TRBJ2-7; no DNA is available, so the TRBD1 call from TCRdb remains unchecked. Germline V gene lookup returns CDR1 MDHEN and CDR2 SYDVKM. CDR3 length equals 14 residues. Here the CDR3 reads CASTSRDWGYEQYF.

The CDR3 protein is CASSQGLWRGGTDTQYF. The chain has TRBV4-3 and TRBJ2-3; TCRdb returns TRBD1, unconfirmable since there is no DNA. The length of the CDR3 is 17 residues. Germline CDR1 LGHNA, CDR2 YSLEER.

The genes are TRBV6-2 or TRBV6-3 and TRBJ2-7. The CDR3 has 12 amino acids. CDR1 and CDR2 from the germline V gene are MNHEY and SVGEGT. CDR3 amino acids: CGSSYKAAMQYF.